This TCR beta chain derives from a study of control samples from healthy donors and cancer patients. Here immunoSEQ multiplex PCR was the method, and the copy in TCRdb shows in-frame clones only, minus some. The sample has about 110,000 clones, 90% seen once; the top ten hold under 4.5%. In germline, CDR1 is SGHTA, CDR2 FQGNSA. J lost 2 bases, V lost 4 bases, and 6 bases had no gene match. This CDR3 comprises 17 residues. Source material: blood. The gene calls are TRBV7-2 and TRBJ2-6; 9 nucleotides line up with TRBD2. This sequence originates from a human donor in good health. The donor label of this sample is uncertain. In DNA, the CDR3 is TGTGCCAGCAGCTCTGGGGCGGGAGGGCCTGGGGCCAACGTCCTGACTTTC. It specifies CASSSGAGGPGANVLTF.